Listed below are T cell receptor beta chains from one sample, sequenced in a study of Graves' ophthalmopathy and Graves' hyperthyroidism. TCRdb reanalysed the multiplex PCR reads using MiXCR and keeps one entry per CDR3 protein. Of just over 600,000 distinct CDR3 sequences listed, 20% to 25% are singletons. The specimen sequenced was peripheral blood. The receptors were sampled from a woman between 18 and 30 years old with stable Graves' hyperthyroidism. Some clones in this sample may be carry-over from other donors' samples. CDR3s include the opening cysteine and the closing phenylalanine or tryptophan. D genes are given only for firm matches. Size tells how often a clone was seen (once, few, many) or the class of an expanded clone, and some rows leave it out.

CDR3 protein	CDR3 DNA	D gene	clone size	V gene	J gene
CASRDSTNTEAFF	TGTGCCAGCCGGGACTCCACGAACACTGAAGCTTTCTTT	NA	few	TRBV28	TRBJ1-1
CASSLGGQIYNSPLHF	TGTGCCAGCAGCTTAGGAGGCCAGATCTATAATTCACCCCTCCACTTT	NA	many	TRBV13	TRBJ1-6
CASSFAGGANRNSPLHF	TGTGCCAGCAGCTTCGCAGGGGGCGCAAATAGGAATTCACCCCTCCACTTT	TRBD1	many	TRBV13	TRBJ1-6
CASSLWDRVNTEAFF	TGTGCCAGCAGTTTATGGGACAGGGTGAACACTGAAGCTTTCTTT	TRBD1	many	TRBV12-3/TRBV12-4	TRBJ1-1
CASSYRGGYGYTF	TGTGCCAGCAGTTACAGGGGCGGCTATGGCTACACCTTC	NA	many	TRBV6-2/TRBV6-3	TRBJ1-2
CASSSSPGEEQYF	TGTGCCAGCAGCTCCAGCCCCGGGGAGGAGCAGTACTTC	NA	NA	TRBV11-2	TRBJ2-7
CASSLSSFGLNRETQYF	TGTGCCAGCAGCCTCTCCTCCTTTGGACTCAATAGGGAGACCCAGTACTTC	NA	NA	TRBV11-2	TRBJ2-5
CASSPGPAREQYF	TGTGCCAGCAGCCCTGGTCCGGCAAGGGAGCAGTACTTC	NA	many	TRBV7-2	TRBJ2-7
CASRSGTGVAEQYF	TGTGCCAGCAGGAGCGGGACAGGGGTAGCCGAGCAGTACTTC	TRBD1	many	TRBV25-1	TRBJ2-7
CASRPPGVMGGYTF	TGTGCCAGCAGGCCCCCGGGGGTAATGGGTGGCTACACCTTC	NA	NA	TRBV6-1	TRBJ1-2
CSVLFQGARYGYTF	TGCAGCGTTTTGTTCCAGGGGGCACGGTATGGCTACACCTTC	TRBD1	many	TRBV29-1	TRBJ1-2
CASSLELGTGGGTEAFF	TGTGCCAGCAGCTTGGAATTGGGGACAGGGGGCGGAACTGAAGCTTTCTTT	TRBD1	many	TRBV5-6	TRBJ1-1
CASTTVAGGSYEQYF	TGTGCCAGCACCACAGTAGCGGGAGGGTCCTACGAGCAGTACTTC	TRBD2	many	TRBV11-2	TRBJ2-7
CASSERVGGRGNQPQHF	TGTGCCAGCAGTGAACGGGTTGGCGGCAGGGGTAATCAGCCCCAGCATTTT	NA	many	TRBV6-1	TRBJ1-5
CASSLKTGGDSPLHF	TGTGCCAGCAGCTTAAAAACAGGGGGCGATTCACCCCTCCACTTT	TRBD1	few	TRBV7-2	TRBJ1-6
CASSPRITAGGNTEAFF	TGTGCCAGCAGCCCCCGAATCACAGCGGGAGGGAACACTGAAGCTTTCTTT	NA	many	TRBV7-8	TRBJ1-1
CASSVVEGETQYF	TGTGCCAGCAGCGTAGTGGAGGGAGAGACCCAGTACTTC	NA	many	TRBV9	TRBJ2-5
CASSERQGHGYTF	TGTGCCAGCAGTGAACGACAGGGGCATGGCTACACCTTC	TRBD1	NA	TRBV6-1	TRBJ1-2
CATSREGGGIGDEQFF	TGTGCCACCAGCAGAGAGGGAGGCGGGATTGGCGATGAGCAGTTCTTC	NA	NA	TRBV15	TRBJ2-1
CASSYTGSVGPEQYF	TGTGCCAGCAGTTACACAGGGTCTGTTGGGCCCGAGCAGTACTTC	NA	many	TRBV6-5	TRBJ2-7
CASRSGHPNTEAFF	TGTGCCAGTAGGTCAGGACACCCGAACACTGAAGCTTTCTTT	NA	NA	TRBV19	TRBJ1-1
CASSPQEKSAEAFF	TGTGCCAGCTCACCGCAGGAAAAGAGCGCTGAAGCTTTCTTT	NA	NA	TRBV18	TRBJ1-1